The 7 T cell receptor beta chains presented below share a single source sample, sequenced in a study of T cells after yellow fever vaccination. TCRdb used MiXCR to reprocess the 5' RACE reads, holding one entry per CDR3 protein. The sample has some 400,000 distinct CDR3 sequences, roughly 20% seen once; the top ten hold about 18%. Material: PBMCs, obtained before the yellow fever booster vaccination. Every receptor here comes from a man aged 18 to 30 who received the YFV17D yellow fever vaccine.

This chain uses TRBV6-5 with TRBJ2-5; 13 bases fit TRBD2. Germline V gives CDR1 MNHEY, CDR2 SVGAGI. The CDR3 is made up of 15 amino acids. V dropped 5 bases and J dropped 6; count of bases not matched to a gene: 6. Here the CDR3 DNA reads TGTGCCAGCAGTGAAACCGGGACTAGCGGGAAGACCCAGTACTTC. The encoded protein is CASSETGTSGKTQYF.

The V gene is TRBV10-1, the J gene TRBJ1-2, with TRBD1 matching over 7 bases. Germline V gene lookup returns CDR1 WNHNN and CDR2 SYGVQD (reference sequence). V gave up 4 bases and J gave up 6 bases; unmatched junction bases: 5. The CDR3 is 13 amino acids. The CDR3 spells CASSVDRENGYTF. DNA of the CDR3: TGCGCCAGCAGTGTAGACAGGGAGAATGGCTACACCTTC.

J is TRBJ1-6 and V is TRBV20-1, with unresolved D. The CDR3 covers 15 residues. Trimming stripped 1 base from V and 9 bases from J, with 16 bases between. CDR1 DFQATT and CDR2 SNEGSKA come from the germline V gene (reference sequence). The CDR3 sequence is CSARVGGLVSSPLHF. The DNA of the CDR3 is TGCAGTGCTAGAGTGGGTGGGTTGGTTTCTTCACCCCTCCACTTT.

This chain connects TRBV20-1 to TRBJ2-5; TRBD2 is a possible D gene (6 bases). Germline V CDR1 and CDR2: DFQATT, SNEGSKA (reference sequence). The V end was cut by 1 base, the J end by 7 bases, with 22 bases between. This CDR3 is 16 amino acids long. CDR3 sequence reads: CSARGDTFSGVRTQYF. Written as DNA, the CDR3 is TGCAGTGCTAGAGGGGATACGTTTTCGGGGGTGCGGACCCAGTACTTC.

CDR3 coding DNA: TGTGCCACCGGGGACAGCTCCTACGAGCAGTACTTC. It yields the protein CATGDSSYEQYF. V is TRBV10-3 and J is TRBJ2-7, with 7 bases aligning to TRBD1. The ends lost 10 bases at V and 0 bases at J; junction bases unmatched: 3. There are 12 residues in the CDR3. Germline V lookup: CDR1 ENHRY, CDR2 SYGVKD.

The chain couples TRBV19 to TRBJ1-5; no firm D call. The CDR3 length is 17 residues. Germline V gives CDR1 LNHDA, CDR2 SQIVND (reference sequence). With 6 bases removed from V and 6 bases from J, the gap between germline ends came to 24 bases. Written as DNA, the CDR3 is TGTGCCAGTAGATCCCGTTGGGAACTTACTAGAAGTCAGCCCCAGCATTTT. As protein: CASRSRWELTRSQPQHF. Together with reference TRBV19 and TRBJ1-5, the CDR3 gives the full variable domain: DGGITQSPKYLFRKEGQNVTLSCEQNLNHDAMYWYRQDPGQGLRLIYYSQIVNDFQKGDIAEGYSVSREKKESFPLTVTSAQKNPTAFYLCASRSRWELTRSQPQHFGDGTRLSIL.

This clonotype was counted between two and nine times. This sequence joins TRBV12-3 or TRBV12-4 and TRBJ2-3; D may correspond to TRBD1 or TRBD2 (6 bases each). V dropped 3 bases and J dropped 4 bases, with 11 bases sitting between them. There are 14 residues in the CDR3. The CDR3 is CASSLGGLADTQYF. As DNA, the CDR3 is TGTGCCAGCAGTTTGGGGGGCCTCGCAGATACGCAGTATTTT.